The next 18 T cell receptor beta chains were all read from a single sample in a study of CD8 T cells in Susac syndrome. cDNA came from roughly 0.53 to 1 ug RNA primed by random hexamers. TCRdb reprocessed the immunoSEQ multiplex PCR reads with MiXCR, giving one entry per CDR3 protein. The sample lists 300,000 or so distinct CDR3 sequences; about 91% were seen once. The specimen was CD4+ T cells from PBMCs. Source of these receptors: a human donor with multiple sclerosis.

The chain combines TRBV5-1 with TRBJ2-2; 8 bases match TRBD1. V shed 1 base and J 1 base; nucleotides not matched to a gene: 3. Germline CDR1 is SGHRS and CDR2 is YFSETQ. The CDR3 runs to 16 residues. The CDR3: CASSLSGTGNTGELFF. The CDR3 bases are TGCGCCAGCAGCTTGAGTGGGACAGGGAACACCGGGGAGCTGTTTTTT.

The CDR3 DNA reads TGTGCCAGCAGCTATGCTGGGGTTTTAGAGACCCAGTACTTC. This translates into CASSYAGVLETQYF. The chain combines TRBV7-2 with TRBJ2-5; D is undetermined. Trimming removed 4 bases from V and 4 bases from J, with 13 bases in between. Per the germline V gene, CDR1 is SGHTA and CDR2 is FQGNSA. The CDR3 is 14 amino acids.

The chain combines TRBV7-9 with TRBJ1-5, with 7 bases matching TRBD1. The CDR3 is made up of 15 amino acids. J was trimmed by 2 bases and V by 3 bases; bases with no gene match: 4. CDR1 and CDR2 (germline): SEHNR, FQNEAQ (reference sequence). The CDR3 reads CASSLAGTGNQPQHF. The CDR3 DNA is TGTGCCAGCAGCTTGGCCGGGACAGGCAATCAGCCCCAGCATTTT.

This clonotype was detected many times. Sequence at one end of the junction differs from germline and may be a read error. The V and J genes are TRBV7-9 and TRBJ2-1; tentative D call: TRBD2 (6 bases). Germline V gene sequence: CDR1 SEHNR, CDR2 FQNEAQ (reference sequence). The CDR3 has 14 amino acids. DNA of the CDR3: TGTGCTAGCAGCTTGGGGGGCTCCTACAATGAGCAGTTCTTC. This encodes CASSLGGSYNEQFF.

The V call is TRBV7-2, the J call TRBJ1-2; no clear D gene. Germline CDR1 reads SGHTA; CDR2 reads FQGNSA. Between the trimmed V and J ends, which lost 1 base and 4 bases, there was a span of 10 bases. The CDR3 contains 14 residues. The CDR3 sequence: CASSLEYKSYGYTF. CDR3 in DNA: TGTGCCAGCAGCTTAGAGTATAAGAGCTATGGCTACACCTTC.

The chain joins TRBV13 to TRBJ1-4; TRBD1 might be the D (5 bases). Germline lookup yields CDR1 PRHDT and CDR2 FYEKMQ (reference sequence). Trimming removed 5 bases from V and 5 bases from J, with 15 bases in between. This CDR3 region has 15 residues. CDR3 amino acids: CASSLTGVPNEKLFF. CDR3 DNA: TGTGCCAGCAGCCTTACAGGCGTACCCAATGAAAAACTGTTTTTT.

The chain couples TRBV6-5 to TRBJ2-3; D gene unclear. The CDR3 has 17 amino acids. Per germline, CDR1 MNHEY and CDR2 SVGAGI. V lost 0 bases to trimming and J lost 0 bases, with 13 bases between them. The CDR3 bases are TGTGCCAGCAGTTACTCGCTGTATCGTTCTAGCACAGATACGCAGTATTTT. This encodes CASSYSLYRSSTDTQYF.

Here the CDR3 DNA reads TGCAGCGTTATTCCCTCTGGGGCCAACGTCCTGACTTTC. It encodes CSVIPSGANVLTF. The J gene is TRBJ2-6, the V gene TRBV29-1, with unresolved D. The germline gives CDR1 SQVTM, CDR2 ANQGSEA. The CDR3 covers 13 residues. The V gene lost 5 bases and the J gene lost 0 bases, with 5 bases spanning the gap. Filled out from reference TRBV29-1 and TRBJ2-6, the complete variable domain reads SAVISQKPSRDICQRGTSLTIQCQVDSQVTMMFWYRQQPGQSLTLIATANQGSEATYESGFVIDKFPISRPNLTFSTLTVSNMSPEDSSIYLCSVIPSGANVLTFGAGSRLTVL.

V gene TRBV5-4 combines with J gene TRBJ2-3, with 7 nucleotides matching TRBD2. V was pared by 0 bases and J by 2 bases, with 6 bases of the junction left unmatched. CDR3 length: 16 amino acids. Germline V CDR1 and CDR2: SGHNT, YYREEE (reference sequence). In DNA form, the CDR3 reads TGTGCCAGCAGCTTGGGGGGCGGGAGCCCCACAGATACGCAGTATTTT. Translated, it gives CASSLGGGSPTDTQYF.

The genes are TRBV10-3 and TRBJ2-7, with D unresolved. V was trimmed by 4 bases and J by 0 bases, leaving 16 bases between them. This CDR3 is built from 16 residues. CDR1 and CDR2 from the germline V gene are ENHRY and SYGVKD. The CDR3 loop is CAISGEQQRSSYEQYF. The CDR3 DNA sequence: TGTGCCATCAGTGGGGAACAACAGAGGAGCTCCTACGAGCAGTACTTC.

The chain joins TRBV18 to TRBJ1-2, with a possible D match to TRBD1 (5 bases). This CDR3 has 16 residues. V gave up 3 bases and J gave up 3 bases, with 17 bases separating them. Germline V gene lookup returns CDR1 KGHSH and CDR2 LQKENI. The CDR3 reads CASSPQTRASDYGYTF. CDR3 DNA sequence: TGTGCCAGCTCACCTCAAACCAGGGCTTCGGACTATGGCTACACCTTC.

The rearrangement links TRBV5-1 to TRBJ2-7, with a tentative D call TRBD2 (6 bases). Trimming left V 2 bases short and J 0 bases short, with 9 bases between. The CDR3 runs to 14 residues. The germline V gene has CDR1 SGHRS and CDR2 YFSETQ. CDR3 sequence: CASSLQTSSYEQYF. The CDR3 DNA sequence: TGCGCCAGCAGCTTACAGACTAGCTCCTACGAGCAGTACTTC.

The chain employs TRBV30 and TRBJ1-5, with no clear D. This CDR3 is 13 amino acids long. The ends were cut back, 0 bases at V and 4 bases at J, with 7 bases in the middle. CDR1 and CDR2 from the germline V gene are GTSNPN and SVGIG (reference sequence). The CDR3 is CAWSVTANQPQHF. CDR3 nucleotides: TGTGCCTGGAGTGTAACGGCAAATCAGCCCCAGCATTTT.

This sequence joins TRBV19 and TRBJ1-3; D not resolved. The CDR3 consists of 13 residues. V dropped 6 bases and J dropped 2 bases, with 8 bases sitting between them. Germline V lookup: CDR1 LNHDA, CDR2 SQIVND (reference sequence). In DNA, the CDR3 is TGTGCCAGTAGGGTCCCGGCTGGAAACACCATATATTTT. Protein sequence: CASRVPAGNTIYF. The whole variable domain, filled in from reference TRBV19 and TRBJ1-3, reads DGGITQSPKYLFRKEGQNVTLSCEQNLNHDAMYWYRQDPGQGLRLIYYSQIVNDFQKGDIAEGYSVSREKKESFPLTVTSAQKNPTAFYLCASRVPAGNTIYFGEGSWLTVV.

The V call is TRBV7-2, the J call TRBJ2-5; D remains unclear. From germline, CDR1 is SGHTA and CDR2 FQGNSA. V was shortened by 1 base and J by 4 bases, with 7 bases between the two germline ends. The CDR3 consists of 13 residues. The CDR3 region has the DNA TGTGCCAGCAGCTTAGGACATGGAGAGACCCAGTACTTC. Protein sequence: CASSLGHGETQYF.

This clonotype was recorded once. The chain recombines TRBV30 with TRBJ1-2, with D possibly TRBD1 on 5 matching bases. The germline CDR1 and CDR2 sequences are GTSNPN and SVGIG (reference sequence). The CDR3 runs 13 residues. Trimming left V 0 bases short and J 0 bases short, with 5 bases between. The CDR3 bases are TGTGCCTGGAGTGTGGGACCTAACTATGGCTACACCTTC. Translated, it gives CAWSVGPNYGYTF.

The chain uses TRBV29-1 and TRBJ2-5, with 9 positions matching TRBD1. Per the germline V gene, CDR1 is SQVTM and CDR2 is ANQGSEA. V dropped 7 bases and J dropped 5; count of bases not matched to a gene: 2. The CDR3 length is 11 residues. CDR3 region: CSATGGETQYF. CDR3 sequence (DNA): TGCAGCGCCACAGGGGGCGAGACCCAGTACTTC. Together with reference TRBV29-1 and TRBJ2-5, the CDR3 gives the full variable domain: SAVISQKPSRDICQRGTSLTIQCQVDSQVTMMFWYRQQPGQSLTLIATANQGSEATYESGFVIDKFPISRPNLTFSTLTVSNMSPEDSSIYLCSATGGETQYFGPGTRLLVL.

The chain combines TRBV12-5 with TRBJ2-2; 7 bases line up with TRBD2. The ends lost 2 bases at V and 3 bases at J; junction bases unmatched: 3. CDR1 and CDR2 (germline): LGHNT, FRNRAP. The length of the CDR3 is 15 residues. CDR3 nucleotide sequence: TGTGCTAGTGGTTTGTCGGGGGGTGACACCGGGGAGCTGTTTTTT. Its protein product is CASGLSGGDTGELFF.